This T cell receptor (beta chain) originates from a study of Ad26.COV2.S vaccination and SARS-CoV-2 variants. The overall study: The vaccine Ad26.COV2.S was put into the muscle once, or twice with 56 days between.

Indicated treatment: some 19 received Ad26.COV2.S at low or high dose, single or two shots; five or six received placebo; per-sample allocation not given. Collection of samples fell on day 63 after the first vaccine or placebo injection. Sequencing used immunoSEQ multiplex PCR; TCRdb keeps in-frame clones, though not all of them. The sample includes 350,000 to 550,000 clones, roughly 89% of them seen just once. There are 14 residues in the CDR3. Germline CDR1 reads LGHNA; CDR2 reads YSLEER. Trimming cost V 1 base and J 12 bases, with 19 bases left between them. This receptor was obtained from a person aged 18-60 years who received the Ad26.COV2.S COVID-19 vaccine or a placebo. The V call is TRBV4-3, the J call TRBJ2-7; maybe TRBD1 (5 bases). The specimen was peripheral blood, collected in a trial of Ad26.COV2.S vaccine versus placebo. As DNA, the CDR3 is TGCGCCAGCAGCCAAGTCTTGAGACAGAGAATATCGTACTTC. Amino acid sequence: CASSQVLRQRISYF.